This is a list of T cell receptor beta chains from one sample in a study of shared clonotypes between healthy human individuals. Profiled with immunoSEQ multiplex PCR; TCRdb holds only in-frame clones, not every one. In the table there are hundreds of thousands of clones, roughly 80% of which are singletons. Sample: PBMCs. The receptors derive from a woman in her thirties or forties in good health. Some clones in this sample may be carry-over from other donors' samples. Each CDR3 is given with its conserved first and last residue. D genes are given only for firm matches. Clone size appears in some rows only: once, few, many, or a class for an expanded clone.

v_gene	abundance	d_gene	j_gene	CDR3aa	CDR3nt
TRBV25-1	-	-	TRBJ2-7	CASSDMTGDRTTGEQYF	TGTGCCAGCAGTGACATGACGGGAGATAGAACTACGGGAGAGCAGTACTTC
TRBV18	-	-	TRBJ2-7	CASSRGAYEQYF	TGTGCCAGCTCACGTGGCGCCTACGAGCAGTACTTC
TRBV5-5	-	TRBD1	TRBJ2-7	CASSTTTGTGTGAQYF	TGTGCCAGCAGCACGACAACCGGGACAGGAACTGGAGCGCAGTACTTC
TRBV28	-	TRBD1	TRBJ2-7	CASSPIPGTGDTYEQYF	TGTGCCAGCAGTCCCATTCCCGGGACAGGGGACACCTACGAGCAGTACTTC
TRBV29-1	once	-	TRBJ1-4	CSAARTANEKLFF	TGCAGCGCCGCGCGGACAGCGAATGAAAAACTGTTTTTT
TRBV2	-	-	TRBJ1-2	CASTFGGGYTF	TGTGCCAGCACATTCGGTGGTGGCTACACCTTC
TRBV2	-	-	TRBJ2-7	CASSEAGAGGGRGSYEQYF	TGTGCCAGCAGTGAAGCGGGCGCTGGAGGGGGGAGGGGATCCTACGAGCAGTACTTC
TRBV4-2	-	-	TRBJ2-1	CASSLDGEAYNEQFF	TGTGCCAGCAGCTTGGACGGGGAAGCCTACAATGAGCAGTTCTTC
TRBV27	few	TRBD1	TRBJ1-2	CASSRQGAILQGYGYTF	TGTGCCAGCAGTAGACAGGGGGCGATTCTACAGGGCTATGGCTACACCTTC
TRBV10-3	-	-	TRBJ1-5	CATQTGSGNQPQHF	TGTGCCACCCAGACAGGTTCGGGCAATCAGCCCCAGCATTTT
TRBV5-6	-	-	TRBJ1-4	CARGHWSPKEKLFF	TGTGCCAGGGGCCACTGGTCACCTAAGGAAAAACTGTTTTTT
TRBV7-3	-	-	TRBJ1-2	CASSYAGGGGYTF	TGTGCCAGCAGCTACGCGGGGGGCGGTGGCTACACCTTC
TRBV7-2	few	TRBD1	TRBJ1-3	CASSLVTGGRGGNTIYF	TGTGCCAGCAGCTTAGTGACAGGGGGCCGAGGCGGAAACACCATATATTTT
TRBV28	-	-	TRBJ1-2	CASSLDGRGQRGYTF	TGTGCCAGCAGTTTGGACGGGAGAGGCCAAAGAGGCTACACCTTC
TRBV7-9	-	-	TRBJ1-2	CASSDGAGTDGYTF	TGTGCCAGCAGCGATGGAGCGGGGACTGACGGCTACACCTTC
TRBV28	-	-	TRBJ2-1	CETQGRRVNEQFF	TGTGAAACCCAGGGGCGGAGGGTCAATGAGCAGTTCTTC
TRBV18	-	-	TRBJ2-1	CASSPAGREYNEQFF	TGTGCCAGCTCACCAGCCGGACGTGAGTACAATGAGCAGTTCTTC
TRBV7-2	-	TRBD1	TRBJ1-2	CASSPRQGFSYGYTF	TGTGCCAGCAGCCCAAGACAGGGTTTCAGCTATGGCTACACCTTC